Sequencing of this T cell receptor (beta chain) was carried out in a study of blood T cell repertoires in COVID-19. Looking at the study overall: Acute and convalescent COVID-19 samples came from the United States, Italy and Spain.

CDR3 length: 15 amino acids. V dropped 3 bases and J dropped 4; count of bases not matched to a gene: 3. Germline CDR1 reads KGHSH; CDR2 reads LQKENI. Authors' data handling: Estimation of nucleated cell counts relied on the amplification of reference gene primers. Profiling relied on immunoSEQ multiplex PCR, and the TCRdb table lists in-frame clones only, not all of them. That table is the source of V, J and clone size, and D and trimming were worked out from the DNA. The sample carries about 72,000 clones, roughly 80% recorded once. The sequencing input was peripheral blood. The chain couples TRBV18 to TRBJ2-3; TRBD1 matches at 11 bases. The receptor was derived from a human donor in a cohort sampled during active COVID-19. CDR3 in DNA: TGTGCCAGCTCACCCGGGACAGGGGGTTCAGATACGCAGTATTTT. Translating gives CASSPGTGGSDTQYF. Full variable domain (remainder filled in from reference TRBV18 and TRBJ2-3): NAGVMQNPRHLVRRRGQEARLRCSPMKGHSHVYWYRQLPEEGLKFMVYLQKENIIDESGMPKERFSAEFPKEGPSILRIQQVVRGDSAAYFCASSPGTGGSDTQYFGPGTRLTVL.